The 26 T cell receptor beta chains reported below all come from one sample, sequenced in a study of cytomegalovirus exposure and HLA in healthy donors. Some clones are missing from TCRdb's copy, which holds only in-frame ones; the method was immunoSEQ multiplex PCR. The sample lists a few hundred thousand clones; just over 85% were seen once. Sequences were obtained from PBMCs. Every receptor here comes from a woman in her late teens or twenties in good health and CMV-seronegative.

This chain joins TRBV5-1 and TRBJ1-3, with 7 bases matching TRBD1. The CDR3 runs 14 residues. With V trimmed by 4 bases and J by 4 bases, 5 bases remained unmatched. CDR1 SGHRS and CDR2 YFSETQ come from the germline V gene. The CDR3 bases are TGCGCCAGCAGCCGTGGGACAGACGGAAACACCATATATTTT. This translates into CASSRGTDGNTIYF.

The CDR3 sequence: CASSTVSSGNTIYF. CDR3 bases: TGTGCCAGCAGCACGGTGAGCTCTGGAAACACCATATATTTT. The chain has TRBV28 and TRBJ1-3; D gene ambiguous. The CDR3 length is 14 residues. Germline CDR1 MDHEN, CDR2 SYDVKM. Trimming shortened V by 6 bases and J by 0 bases, and 9 bases separated the two germline ends. The full variable domain, completed using reference TRBV28 and TRBJ1-3, is DVKVTQSSRYLVKRTGEKVFLECVQDMDHENMFWYRQDPGLGLRLIYFSYDVKMKEKGDIPEGYSVSREKKERFSLILESASTNQTSMYLCASSTVSSGNTIYFGEGSWLTVV.

The chain links TRBV7-9 to TRBJ1-1, with 9 bases lining up with TRBD1. The trim removed 4 bases at V and 0 bases at J, leaving 9 bases unmatched. Germline-derived CDR1 and CDR2 are SEHNR and FQNEAQ (reference sequence). The CDR3 totals 17 residues. CDR3 sequence: CASSSTGGSYMNTEAFF. The CDR3 bases are TGTGCCAGCAGCTCCACAGGGGGCTCTTACATGAACACTGAAGCTTTCTTT.

This sequence joins TRBV2 and TRBJ2-5; perhaps TRBD1 as D (5 bases). Per germline, CDR1 SNHLY and CDR2 FYNNEI. This CDR3 has 15 amino acids. V was pared by 5 bases and J by 1 base, with 14 bases between. The CDR3 DNA reads as TGTGCCAGCAGTAAGGGTCGTCAGGGCCAAGAGACCCAGTACTTC. Encoded protein: CASSKGRQGQETQYF.

The chain combines TRBV14 with TRBJ2-3, with a weak D call TRBD1 (7 bases). CDR3 length equals 15 residues. The V gene's germline CDR1 is SGHDN and CDR2 FVKESK. The V and J ends lost 4 bases and 5 bases respectively, with 16 bases between them. CDR3 region: CASSPRQGGRDTQYF. The DNA for the CDR3 is TGTGCCAGCAGCCCCAGACAGGGAGGTAGAGATACGCAGTATTTT. Together with reference TRBV14 and TRBJ2-3, the CDR3 gives the full variable domain: EAGVTQFPSHSVIEKGQTVTLRCDPISGHDNLYWYRRVMGKEIKFLLHFVKESKQDESGMPNNRFLAERTGGTYSTLKVQPAELEDSGVYFCASSPRQGGRDTQYFGPGTRLTVL.

V and J are TRBV5-5 and TRBJ1-2; D gene ambiguous. The V end lost 4 bases, the J end lost 11 bases, and 18 bases lay between the germline ends. CDR1 SGHKS and CDR2 YYEKEE come from the germline V gene (reference sequence). This CDR3 comprises 13 residues. The CDR3 spells CASSPPGVWVYTF. Written as DNA, the CDR3 is TGTGCCAGCAGCCCACCCGGGGTTTGGGTATACACCTTC.

In nucleotides, the CDR3 is TGTGCCAGCGTTTTAATTGGGGGGATTGAAGCTTTCTTT. It translates to CASVLIGGIEAFF. V gene TRBV2 combines with J gene TRBJ1-1, with a tentative D call TRBD1 (5 bases). Germline CDR1 is SNHLY and CDR2 is FYNNEI. CDR3 length: 13 residues. The V and J ends lost 8 bases and 7 bases respectively, with 17 bases between them.

The genes are TRBV4-1 and TRBJ2-2, with 14 nucleotides matching TRBD2. The germline V gene encodes CDR1 MGHRA and CDR2 YSYEKL. V was clipped by 4 bases and J by 4 bases; unmatched bases: 11. The CDR3 totals 19 residues. The CDR3 DNA sequence: TGCGCCAGCAGCCCAATGGGGGGACTAGCGGGAGACCTCACCGGGGAGCTGTTTTTT. Residues: CASSPMGGLAGDLTGELFF.

The chain joins TRBV28 to TRBJ1-3; no clear D. This CDR3 has 15 amino acids. V shed 6 bases and J shed 0 bases, with 12 bases lying between them. CDR1 is MDHEN and CDR2 is SYDVKM in the germline V gene. This chain's CDR3 is CASSAYPGSGNTIYF. The DNA for the CDR3 is TGTGCCAGCAGCGCCTATCCGGGCTCTGGAAACACCATATATTTT.

Points on this clone: Distinct nucleotide sequences in the sample also encode this CDR3. This chain uses TRBV29-1 with TRBJ1-1; no clear D. The CDR3 is 11 residues long. Trimming cost V 4 bases and J 1 base, with 4 bases left between them. Germline V CDR1 and CDR2: SQVTM, ANQGSEA. This chain's CDR3 is CSVGENTEAFF. CDR3 nucleotide sequence: TGCAGCGTTGGCGAGAACACTGAAGCTTTCTTT.

The chain is built from TRBV4-1 and TRBJ2-1, with 7 nucleotides matching TRBD1. With V trimmed by 2 bases and J by 4 bases, 5 bases remained unmatched. The CDR3 loop spans 15 amino acids. Germline values: CDR1 MGHRA, CDR2 YSYEKL. The CDR3 DNA is TGCGCCAGCAGCCAACAAGGGACAGAGTACAATGAGCAGTTCTTC. Protein: CASSQQGTEYNEQFF.

V usage is TRBV19 and J usage is TRBJ1-2; TRBD1 aligns across 9 bases. This CDR3 region has 16 residues. The germline V gene encodes CDR1 LNHDA and CDR2 SQIVND (reference sequence). V was clipped by 5 bases and J by 7 bases; unmatched bases: 14. CDR3 residues: CASSPQGTGTSGGYTF. CDR3 nucleotides: TGTGCCAGTAGTCCCCAGGGGACAGGGACCTCAGGTGGCTACACCTTC.

A single count supports this clone. The chain links TRBV6-5 to TRBJ2-3; possibly TRBD2 for D (5 bases). This CDR3 is built from 14 residues. In germline, CDR1 is MNHEY, CDR2 SVGAGI. The V gene lost 6 bases and the J gene lost 8 bases, with 18 bases spanning the gap. CDR3 in amino acids: CASSLGSIAGTQYF. The CDR3 bases are TGTGCCAGCAGCCTCGGGTCAATCGCGGGTACGCAGTATTTT.

The chain links TRBV5-4 to TRBJ2-7; D unresolved. Trimming stripped 5 bases from V and 2 bases from J, with 17 bases between. This CDR3 is 15 amino acids long. In germline, CDR1 is SGHNT, CDR2 YYREEE (reference sequence). The CDR3 is CASRKDPEPTYEQYF. Here the CDR3 DNA reads TGTGCCAGCAGAAAGGATCCGGAGCCGACCTACGAGCAGTACTTC.

This rearrangement joins TRBV29-1 to TRBJ1-5, with D tentatively TRBD1 (5 bases). This CDR3 has 13 amino acids. Germline V lookup: CDR1 SQVTM, CDR2 ANQGSEA. V gave up 7 bases and J gave up 5 bases, with 15 bases separating them. The CDR3 sequence: CSGGGGDDQPQHF. The CDR3 region has the DNA TGCAGCGGGGGAGGAGGGGACGATCAGCCCCAGCATTTT.

The chain combines TRBV7-8 with TRBJ2-7; 12 bases map to TRBD2. The CDR3 has 16 amino acids. V shed 1 base, J shed 5 bases, and the junction held 6 bases outside the gene matches. Germline assignment: CDR1 SGHVS and CDR2 FQNEAQ. The CDR3 region has the DNA TGTGCCAGCAGCTTAGGGCTACTAGCGGGGGGAAACGAGCAGTACTTC. This sequence encodes CASSLGLLAGGNEQYF.

This clone was observed a few times. The chain employs TRBV7-6 and TRBJ1-6, with 8 bases aligning to TRBD1. The CDR3 runs to 14 residues. V gave up 4 bases and J gave up 7 bases; unmatched junction bases: 3. Looked up from germline, CDR1 is SGHVS and CDR2 is FNYEAQ. This CDR3 reads CASSSGQGNSPLHF. CDR3 sequence (DNA): TGTGCCAGCAGCTCCGGACAGGGAAATTCACCCCTCCACTTT.

This clone appeared once. The gene calls are TRBV5-1 and TRBJ2-3; D might be TRBD1 (5 bases). This CDR3 is 13 amino acids long. CDR1 is SGHRS, CDR2 YFSETQ, per germline. Trimming pared 7 bases from V and 1 base from J, leaving 10 bases between. The CDR3 loop reads CASGQRGTDTQYF. CDR3 nucleotide sequence: TGCGCCAGCGGACAAAGAGGCACAGATACGCAGTATTTT.

This clone was detected once. V and J are TRBV28 and TRBJ1-1, with 9 bases aligning to TRBD1. V shed 7 bases and J 0 bases; nucleotides not matched to a gene: 12. Germline CDR1 and CDR2: MDHEN and SYDVKM. The CDR3 is made up of 17 amino acids. The CDR3 sequence: CASTSDRGRNMNTEAFF. The CDR3, as DNA: TGTGCCAGCACCTCGGACAGGGGCAGAAATATGAACACTGAAGCTTTCTTT.

This clone was detected a few times. The V and J genes are TRBV30 and TRBJ1-1; 8 nucleotides agree with TRBD1. The V gene's germline CDR1 is GTSNPN and CDR2 SVGIG (reference sequence). V was pared by 2 bases and J by 11 bases, with 7 bases of the junction left unmatched. CDR3 length: 12 amino acids. This CDR3 is CAWSPQGAAAFF. The CDR3 region has the DNA TGTGCCTGGAGTCCCCAGGGGGCTGCTGCTTTCTTT.

This clone was seen a handful of times. V is TRBV30 and J is TRBJ1-1; 10 positions match TRBD1. V shed 5 bases and J 10 bases; nucleotides not matched to a gene: 1. Germline CDR1 is GTSNPN and CDR2 is SVGIG (reference sequence). The CDR3 spans 10 residues. The CDR3 DNA reads TGTGCCTGGGGGGACAGGGGAGCTTTCTTT. Its translation is CAWGDRGAFF.

The chain has TRBV13 and TRBJ1-2; 10 bases are a match to TRBD1. V trimming: 3 bases; J trimming: 8 bases; junction bases outside the gene matches: 6. The CDR3 spans 14 residues. Germline V lookup: CDR1 PRHDT, CDR2 FYEKMQ (reference sequence). This CDR3 reads CASSLDRGIVGYTF. In DNA, the CDR3 is TGTGCCAGCAGCTTGGACAGGGGGATAGTGGGCTACACCTTC.

The chain employs TRBV6-5 and TRBJ2-7; D is ambiguous. With 6 bases removed from V and 0 bases from J, the gap between germline ends came to 9 bases. This CDR3 has 13 residues. CDR1 and CDR2 (germline): MNHEY, SVGAGI. The CDR3 bases are TGTGCCAGCAGGTCTAGGCCCTCCTACGAGCAGTACTTC. Amino acid sequence: CASRSRPSYEQYF.

The V gene is TRBV28, the J gene TRBJ2-5; 7 bases are shared with TRBD1. This CDR3 is 15 amino acids long. Trimming at V came to 4 bases and at J to 4 bases, leaving 9 bases not matched to a gene. CDR1 is MDHEN and CDR2 is SYDVKM in the germline V gene. The CDR3 reads CASSSPGAGGETQYF. CDR3 DNA: TGTGCCAGCAGTTCACCAGGGGCAGGGGGAGAGACCCAGTACTTC.

The V and J genes are TRBV11-2 and TRBJ2-7; the match to TRBD1 covers 9 bases. V was clipped by 6 bases and J by 7 bases; unmatched bases: 19. CDR1 and CDR2 (germline): SGHAT, FQNNGV. The CDR3 is made up of 17 amino acids. The DNA for the CDR3 is TGTGCCAGCAGGGGAGGCGCGGTACAGGGGGCAAAGGGAGAGCAGTACTTC. It encodes CASRGGAVQGAKGEQYF.

The chain carries TRBV12-2 and TRBJ2-1; no DNA check was done on the table's D call, TRBD2. TRBV12-2 is a documented pseudogene. There are 16 residues in the CDR3. The CDR3 bases are TGTGCAAGTCGCTTAGAGGTGGGAGGGCCTAGGGATGAGCAGTTCTTC. It yields the protein CASRLEVGGPRDEQFF.